This TCR beta chain originates from a study of T-cell reconstitution after alpha-beta-depleted transplantation in children. Study-level results: Reports say that about two months after transplant, the alpha-beta T cells came out of several hundred graft clones that had expanded. For some patients, TCRbeta diversity was high at day 60 because of recipient T cells and thymic progenitors that survived.

In its sample, this clonotype was seen a few times. The target antigen is unknown. Using unique molecular identifiers, the investigators prepared the TCRbeta library. TCRdb independently ran MiXCR on the PCR reads; one entry per CDR3 protein. Of approximately 1,000,000 distinct CDR3 sequences listed, around 30% are singletons. V was trimmed by 0 bases and J by 2 bases, leaving 10 bases between them. CDR1 and CDR2 (germline): SGHRS, YFSETQ. This CDR3 has 15 amino acids. The specimen was PBMCs, mostly from graft donor cells, collected 360 days after TCRalphabeta/CD19-depleted stem cell transplant. The clonotype originates from a boy in the first two years of life who had a stem cell transplant for SCID, so the T cells may come from the graft donor. This chain links TRBV5-1 with TRBJ2-3; D is ambiguous. CDR3 coding DNA: TGCGCCAGCAGCTTGGCGCGGTCTTACACAGATACGCAGTATTTT. The encoded protein is CASSLARSYTDTQYF.